The following is a T cell receptor beta chain sequence with its context. Antigen specificity is unknown. Treatment reported: approximately nine-day PBMC culture with coronavirus spike peptide pools or control peptides (ViraFEST assay). The data were taken from a study of vaccination and CD4 T cells after COVID-19. Overall study context: Post-vaccination specimens were collected at a median of roughly 65 days following dose two (range 14 to 241). Stimulation used overlapping spike peptides from SARS-CoV-2, HCoV-NL63, HCoV-OC43 and HCoV-229E.

The study, taken as a whole, reports: Reactive clone data from convalescent patients indicated a median of about 86% appearing only post-vaccination. Within the convalescent patients, spike mono-reactivity was found in 304 of 307 vaccine-specific clones.

Trimming took 6 bases from V and 3 from J, leaving 9 bases between them. There are 14 residues in the CDR3. Per germline, CDR1 MNHNS and CDR2 SASEGT. Researchers used the Oncomine TCR Beta short-read assay to sequence DNA from cultured CD4+ T cells. One entry per CDR3 protein results from TCRdb running MiXCR on the PCR reads. Among several thousand distinct CDR3 sequences listed, roughly three quarters were seen once. Sequencing was done on a sample of CD4+ T cells from blood, cultured in vitro. The chain uses TRBV6-1 and TRBJ2-6, with D perhaps matching TRBD1 (5 bases). The clonotype originates from a human donor who had recovered from COVID-19. In DNA form, the CDR3 reads TGTGCCAGCAGCGCAGGGTTTGGGGCCAACGTCCTGACTTTC. Amino acids: CASSAGFGANVLTF.